The subject of this entry is one TCR beta chain. Its antigen is not identified. Specified time point: 2015-2016 season, pre-vaccination. Donors with HIV/AIDS, active malignancy, immunomodulators or active illness were excluded. This specimen belongs to a study of follicular helper T cells after annual influenza vaccination. As for the study in general: Some donors were sampled over the 2013-2014, 2014-2015 and 2015-2016 vaccinations.

Overall study results and limits: Recurrent ICOS+CD38+ cTfh clonotypes included tetramer and AIM influenza-specific ones.

Survey level resolution was used for TCRB sequencing. Method: immunoSEQ multiplex PCR; TCRdb's copy keeps in-frame clones and lacks some. The data contain some 10,000 clones, over 80% of them singletons. The V gene's germline CDR1 is SEHNR and CDR2 FQNEAQ (reference sequence). The V end lost 10 bases, the J end lost 5 bases, and 17 bases lay between the germline ends. The CDR3 sequence is 13 residues long. The chain is built from TRBV7-9 and TRBJ1-2; D possibly corresponds to TRBD1 (6 bases). The specimen was CXCR5+ CD38- circulating T follicular helper cells from blood, collected on the day of influenza vaccination. Subset described: circulating Tfh, non-naive CD4+CXCR5+PD-1+ (ICOS+CD38+ or ICOS-CD38-). This sequence was found in an adult who received the influenza vaccine. The CDR3 is CATRQDTLYGYTF. In DNA, the CDR3 is TGTGCCACCAGACAGGACACCCTGTATGGCTACACCTTC.